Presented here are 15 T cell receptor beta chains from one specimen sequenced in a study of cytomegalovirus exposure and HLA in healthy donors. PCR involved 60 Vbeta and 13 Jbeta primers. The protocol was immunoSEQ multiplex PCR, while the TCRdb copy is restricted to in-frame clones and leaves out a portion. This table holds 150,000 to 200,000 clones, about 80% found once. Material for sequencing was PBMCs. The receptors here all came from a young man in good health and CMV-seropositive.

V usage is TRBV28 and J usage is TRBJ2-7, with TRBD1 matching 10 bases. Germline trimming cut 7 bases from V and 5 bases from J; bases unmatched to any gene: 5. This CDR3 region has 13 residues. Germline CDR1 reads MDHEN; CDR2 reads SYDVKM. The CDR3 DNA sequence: TGTGCCAGCATCCGGGACAGGGGCAACGAGCAGTACTTC. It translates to CASIRDRGNEQYF.

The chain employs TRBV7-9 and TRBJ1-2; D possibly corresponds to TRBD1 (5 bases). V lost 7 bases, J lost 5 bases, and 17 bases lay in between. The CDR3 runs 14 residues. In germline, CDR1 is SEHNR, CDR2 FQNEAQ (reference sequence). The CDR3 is CASIPSGGWYGYTF. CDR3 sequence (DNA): TGTGCCAGCATCCCGTCGGGGGGGTGGTATGGCTACACCTTC.

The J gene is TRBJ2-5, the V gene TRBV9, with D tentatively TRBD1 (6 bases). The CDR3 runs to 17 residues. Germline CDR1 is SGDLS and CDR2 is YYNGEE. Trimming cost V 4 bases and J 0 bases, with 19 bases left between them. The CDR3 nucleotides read TGTGCCAGCAGCACGAACAGGGTCGAGCCCCACCAAGAGACCCAGTACTTC. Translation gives CASSTNRVEPHQETQYF.

CDR3 loop: CASSVGRGGYEQYF. Here the CDR3 DNA reads TGTGCCAGCAGTGTAGGTCGAGGGGGCTACGAGCAGTACTTC. V and J are TRBV2 and TRBJ2-7; a weak D match, TRBD1 (6 bases). V lost 4 bases to trimming and J lost 3 bases, with 13 bases between them. The CDR3 is 14 amino acids. Germline values: CDR1 SNHLY, CDR2 FYNNEI.

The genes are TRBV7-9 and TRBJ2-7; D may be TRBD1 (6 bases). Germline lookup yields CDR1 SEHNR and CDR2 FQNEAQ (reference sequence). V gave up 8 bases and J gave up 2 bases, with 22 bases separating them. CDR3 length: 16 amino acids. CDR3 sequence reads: CASGWGPKGNPYEQYF. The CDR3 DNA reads TGTGCCAGCGGGTGGGGGCCAAAAGGCAACCCCTACGAGCAGTACTTC. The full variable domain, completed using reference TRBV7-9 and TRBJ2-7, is DTGVSQNPRHKITKRGQNVTFRCDPISEHNRLYWYRQTLGQGPEFLTYFQNEAQLEKSRLLSDRFSAERPKGSFSTLEIQRTEQGDSAMYLCASGWGPKGNPYEQYFGPGTRLTVT.

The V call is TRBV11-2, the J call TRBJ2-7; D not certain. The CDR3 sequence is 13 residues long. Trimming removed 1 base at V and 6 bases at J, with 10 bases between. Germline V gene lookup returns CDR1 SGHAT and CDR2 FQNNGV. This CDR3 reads CASSLARPGEQYF. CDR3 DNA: TGTGCCAGCAGCTTAGCTCGCCCGGGCGAGCAGTACTTC. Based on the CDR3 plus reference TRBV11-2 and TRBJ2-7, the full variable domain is EAGVAQSPRYKIIEKRQSVAFWCNPISGHATLYWYQQILGQGPKLLIQFQNNGVVDDSQLPKDRFSAERLKGVDSTLKIQPAKLEDSAVYLCASSLARPGEQYFGPGTRLTVT.

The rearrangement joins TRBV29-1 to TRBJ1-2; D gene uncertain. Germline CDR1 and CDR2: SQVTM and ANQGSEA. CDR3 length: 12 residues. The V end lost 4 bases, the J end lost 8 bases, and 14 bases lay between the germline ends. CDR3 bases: TGCAGCGTTGGTGGGAAGGGAGAAGGCTACACCTTC. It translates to CSVGGKGEGYTF.

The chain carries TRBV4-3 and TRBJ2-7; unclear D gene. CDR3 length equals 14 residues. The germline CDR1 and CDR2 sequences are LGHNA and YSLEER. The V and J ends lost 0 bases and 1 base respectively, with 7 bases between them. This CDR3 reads CASSQDSRSYEQYF. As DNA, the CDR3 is TGCGCCAGCAGCCAAGATTCCCGGTCCTACGAGCAGTACTTC.

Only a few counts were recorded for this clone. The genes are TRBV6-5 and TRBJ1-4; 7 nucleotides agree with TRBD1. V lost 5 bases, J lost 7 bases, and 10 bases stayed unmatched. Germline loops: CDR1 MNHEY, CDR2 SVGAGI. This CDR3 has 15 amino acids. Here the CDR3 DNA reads TGTGCCAGCAGTCGCGCAGGACAGGCCATTGAAAAACTGTTTTTT. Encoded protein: CASSRAGQAIEKLFF.

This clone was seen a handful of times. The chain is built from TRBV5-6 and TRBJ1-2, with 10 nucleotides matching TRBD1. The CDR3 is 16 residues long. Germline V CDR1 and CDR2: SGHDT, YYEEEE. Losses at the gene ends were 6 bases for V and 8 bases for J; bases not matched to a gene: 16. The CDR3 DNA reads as TGTGCCAGCACACCCCGGAGACAGGGGGCATTACGGGGCTACACCTTC. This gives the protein CASTPRRQGALRGYTF.

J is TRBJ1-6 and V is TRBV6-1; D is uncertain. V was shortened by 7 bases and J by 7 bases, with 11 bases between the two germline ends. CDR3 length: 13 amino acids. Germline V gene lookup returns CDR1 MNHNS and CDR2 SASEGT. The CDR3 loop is CASIEVGNSPLHF. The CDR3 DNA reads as TGTGCCAGCATTGAGGTCGGGAATTCACCCCTCCACTTT.

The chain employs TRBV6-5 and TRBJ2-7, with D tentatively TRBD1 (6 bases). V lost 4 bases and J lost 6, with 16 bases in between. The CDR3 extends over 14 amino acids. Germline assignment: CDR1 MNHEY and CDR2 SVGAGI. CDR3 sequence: CASSFGGRGSEQYF. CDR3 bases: TGTGCCAGCAGTTTTGGCGGCAGGGGTTCCGAGCAGTACTTC.

CDR3 sequence (DNA): TGTGCCAGCAGTCGGGTCGTTATAAACTATGGCTACACCTTC. Translated, it gives CASSRVVINYGYTF. V gene TRBV2 combines with J gene TRBJ1-2, with D unresolved. The CDR3 is made up of 14 amino acids. V lost 5 bases and J 2 bases, leaving 12 bases between the germline ends. CDR1 and CDR2 from the germline V gene are SNHLY and FYNNEI. The variable domain in full, completed from reference TRBV2 and TRBJ1-2, reads EPEVTQTPSHQVTQMGQEVILRCVPISNHLYFYWYRQILGQKVEFLVSFYNNEISEKSEIFDDQFSVERPDGSNFTLKIRSTKLEDSAMYFCASSRVVINYGYTFGSGTRLTVV.

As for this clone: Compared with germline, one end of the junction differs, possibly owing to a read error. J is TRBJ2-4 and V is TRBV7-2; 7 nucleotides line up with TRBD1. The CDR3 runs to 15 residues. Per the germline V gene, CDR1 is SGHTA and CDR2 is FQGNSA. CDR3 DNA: TGTGCCAGCAGCAGAGGGGGCCCAGCCAAAAACAGTCAGTACTTC. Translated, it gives CASSRGGPAKNSQYF.

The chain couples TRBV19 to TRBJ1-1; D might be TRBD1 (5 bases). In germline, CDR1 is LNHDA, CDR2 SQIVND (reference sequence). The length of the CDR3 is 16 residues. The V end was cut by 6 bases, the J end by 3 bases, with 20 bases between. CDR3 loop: CASRRWGGGEDTEAFF. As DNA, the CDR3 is TGTGCCAGTAGGAGATGGGGCGGAGGGGAAGACACTGAAGCTTTCTTT.